These T cell receptor beta chains were read from a single sample in a study of cytomegalovirus exposure and HLA in healthy donors. The protocol was immunoSEQ multiplex PCR, while the TCRdb copy is restricted to in-frame clones and leaves out a portion. The sample lists around 150,000 clones; roughly 77% were seen once. Sequencing was performed on PBMCs. These receptors came from a man aged 50 to 59 in good health and CMV-seropositive. The CDR3 runs from the conserved cysteine through the conserved F or W. D genes are given only for firm matches. Some rows mark clone size as missing; the rest say once, few, many or name a class of expanded clone.

cdr3_nt cdr3_aa v_call d_call j_call clone_size
TGTGCCAGCAGCCAAGATCACGGGGGTAGTGGCTACACCTTC CASSQDHGGSGYTF TRBV14 . TRBJ1-2 .
TGTGCCAGCACCCCTACAGGGGGCCGGGCAGAGACCCAGTACTTC CASTPTGGRAETQYF TRBV27 TRBD1 TRBJ2-5 .
TGTGCCAGCAGCCAAGATCCGACTAGCACAGATACGCAGTATTTT CASSQDPTSTDTQYF TRBV4-2 . TRBJ2-3 .
TGTGCCAGCAGCTTGGCGGCCTACGAGCAGTACTTC CASSLAAYEQYF TRBV5-6 . TRBJ2-7 few
TGTGCCAGCTCAGTGTACACAACCTACGAGCAGTACTTC CASSVYTTYEQYF TRBV18 . TRBJ2-7 .
TGTGCCAGTAGTATAAATGGACAGGGTGGATCAACGCAGTATTTT CASSINGQGGSTQYF TRBV19 TRBD1 TRBJ2-3 once
TGTGCCGTACGGGACACTAATTCACCCCTCCACTTT CAVRDTNSPLHF TRBV19 . TRBJ1-6 few
TGTGCCAGCCTCGTAACGACAGGGCTTGAGCAGTTCTTC CASLVTTGLEQFF TRBV2 TRBD1 TRBJ2-1 .
TGCGCCAGCAGCGAATGGCCGGACGGGAAGGACATTCAGTACTTC CASSEWPDGKDIQYF TRBV5-1 . TRBJ2-4 .
TGTGCCAGCAGCATCACTAGCGGGGGGCCGGGAACCGGGGAGCTGTTTTTT CASSITSGGPGTGELFF TRBV6-9 TRBD2 TRBJ2-2 .
TGTGCCTGGAGTGTAAGGACAAGCTATGGCTACACCTTC CAWSVRTSYGYTF TRBV30 . TRBJ1-2 .
TGCGCCAGCAGCTTACAGGGGGGCCGCAACTCCTACGAGCAGTACTTC CASSLQGGRNSYEQYF TRBV5-1 TRBD1 TRBJ2-7 once
TGTGCCAGCAGCGTAGGTGAGGGAACGGGGACTGAAGCTTTCTTT CASSVGEGTGTEAFF TRBV9 . TRBJ1-1 .
TGTGCCAGCAGCTTAGGAAGGGACAGGGCTCACGAGGGTGAAAAACTGTTTTTT CASSLGRDRAHEGEKLFF TRBV7-9 TRBD1 TRBJ1-4 few
TGCGCCAGCAGCGCGAAACAGGGGTCAAACTATGGCTACACCTTC CASSAKQGSNYGYTF TRBV5-1 TRBD1 TRBJ1-2 .
TGTGCCAGCGCGCAAGAGACCCAGTACTTC CASAQETQYF TRBV7-9 . TRBJ2-5 .
TGCGCCAGCACCCGGCAGGGCCTCCAAGAGACCCAGTACTTC CASTRQGLQETQYF TRBV5-1 . TRBJ2-5 .
TGTGCCACGGGACAGCGAGACACTGAAGCTTTCTTT CATGQRDTEAFF TRBV10-3 TRBD1 TRBJ1-1 .
TGTGCCAGCAGCACCCTAGTGCCCACGTACGAGCAGTACTTC CASSTLVPTYEQYF TRBV7-2 . TRBJ2-7 .
TGCGCCAGCAGCCCCCCGTCGTCCGGGACAGCGGGAAACACCATATATTTT CASSPPSSGTAGNTIYF TRBV5-1 TRBD1 TRBJ1-3 .
TGTGCCAGCACCTCTCCGCTCGGGGGGCCCTCCTACAATGAGCAGTTCTTC CASTSPLGGPSYNEQFF TRBV28 . TRBJ2-1 .
TGTGCCAGCAGCTTGGCCGGAGTGGGTGCCGGAGATACGCAGTATTTT CASSLAGVGAGDTQYF TRBV5-4 . TRBJ2-3 .
TGTGCCAGCAGCTTAGGCCTAGCGGGGGACGAGACCCAGTACTTC CASSLGLAGDETQYF TRBV7-7 TRBD2 TRBJ2-5 .